This paragraph covers one T cell receptor beta chain sequence. Its recognized antigen is unknown. Every participant had a single incident cervical HPV16 infection, and women with prevalent HPV16 infections were excluded. Cervical HPV DNA was detected with MY09/MY11 PCR, and genotyping was done with dot-blot hybridization. Around 15 mL of heparinized blood were centrifuged, and the buffy coat was aliquoted, frozen at -30°C, then stored at -80°C. QIAGEN kits were used to extract genomic DNA from the buffy coat specimens. The immunoSEQ assay used multiplex PCR to amplify TCR beta CDR3 regions from an average of about 1,200 ng of genomic DNA per sample. The assay corrected primer bias using a complete synthetic TCR repertoire to establish an amplification baseline. The amplicons were sequenced on the Illumina platform. The original pipeline was this. Sequences were error-corrected by clustering with frequency ratios and a modified nearest-neighbor algorithm and were then analyzed in the immunoSEQ Analyzer with IMGT gene definitions. TCR richness and evenness were averaged over 20 rarefaction repeats at each rarefaction depth, excluding samples with fewer sequences than the depth. Relative abundances of V, D and J genes were compared between groups using Wilcoxon rank sum tests, with FDR correction applied. Blinded duplicates gave an intraclass correlation of about 96% for TCR richness and an average of 76.4% across over 55 gene segments. TCRdb limited this immuneACCESS table to in-frame rearrangements with V and J called. A share of clones is missing; checked studies link under half to unresolved V genes, and the rest is unexplained. Clone size and the V and J calls come from that table; the DNA yielded D and trimming. The sample has about 40,000 clones on record. The ten top clones hold less than 6% of the sample.

This sample is part of a study of T cells in women clearing cervical HPV infection (dated by TCRdb to between 2017 and 2018). With respect to the entire study: The cases were approximately 25 women with histologically confirmed HPV16-related CIN3 or worse, and 2 of these cases were invasive cancers. Controls were some 26 women whose single incident HPV16 infection cleared within 12 months without precancer or cancer developing. Blood from cases was collected at the visit at which the lesion was first identified, whereas blood from controls was collected once infection was no longer detected. For cases, the median interval between lesion detection and blood sampling was approximately 150 days, with an interquartile range of roughly 85 to 220 days. Because only a few women had HLA typing data, the possibility that HLA type acted as a confounder could not be ruled out. This exploratory proof-of-principle case-control study, nested within the Guanacaste HPV Natural History Study in Costa Rica, compared TCR repertoires among women with different cervical HPV16 outcomes. Cases and controls were matched on year of sample collection and on age within five years. A median age of approximately 31 years was observed in cases versus 38 to 40 in controls, and no significant differences in baseline characteristics were found. In the parent cohort, about 10,000 women aged 18 or older were enrolled in Guanacaste, Costa Rica, during about 1993 to 1994 and then followed for approximately 7 years. As quality controls, five blinded duplicates were added to each group, bringing the total to roughly 60 samples made up of some 50 participants and approximately 10 replicates. Results the study describes overall, beyond this receptor: Random forest classifiers combining richness and V gene abundances distinguished cases from controls with an estimated AUC of approximately 0.83. The cross-sectional design could not show whether associations preceded infection or resulted from it; effector/memory subsets and HPV-specific T cells were not isolated. CIN3+ cases had significantly higher TCR repertoire richness than controls across sequencing depths, but evenness did not differ between the groups. Because the number of T cells per sample was unknown, the richness differences could reflect varying T-cell content rather than repertoire biology.

Source material: blood buffy coat. The receptor's source is a woman aged 18-70 years with a cervical HPV16 infection that either progressed to CIN3+ or cleared (not recorded which).

The encoded CDR3 is CAWTSGGETQYF. The sequenced part of the CDR3 DNA is TGTGCCTGGACTAGCGGGGGAGAGACC. This chain is built from TRBV30 and TRBJ2-5; TRBD2 lines up with 10 middle nucleotides. The read terminates 3 residues before the CDR3 end, so the remaining end is supplied by the germline J gene. CDR3 length: 12 amino acids, cysteine to phenylalanine. The CDR3 was read in part: 27 bases, with the frame set at base 1. The germline V gene (reference sequence) gives CDR1 as GTSNPN and CDR2 as SVGIG. Unmatched junction bases come to 0, with V trimmed by 4 bases and J by 4 bases.